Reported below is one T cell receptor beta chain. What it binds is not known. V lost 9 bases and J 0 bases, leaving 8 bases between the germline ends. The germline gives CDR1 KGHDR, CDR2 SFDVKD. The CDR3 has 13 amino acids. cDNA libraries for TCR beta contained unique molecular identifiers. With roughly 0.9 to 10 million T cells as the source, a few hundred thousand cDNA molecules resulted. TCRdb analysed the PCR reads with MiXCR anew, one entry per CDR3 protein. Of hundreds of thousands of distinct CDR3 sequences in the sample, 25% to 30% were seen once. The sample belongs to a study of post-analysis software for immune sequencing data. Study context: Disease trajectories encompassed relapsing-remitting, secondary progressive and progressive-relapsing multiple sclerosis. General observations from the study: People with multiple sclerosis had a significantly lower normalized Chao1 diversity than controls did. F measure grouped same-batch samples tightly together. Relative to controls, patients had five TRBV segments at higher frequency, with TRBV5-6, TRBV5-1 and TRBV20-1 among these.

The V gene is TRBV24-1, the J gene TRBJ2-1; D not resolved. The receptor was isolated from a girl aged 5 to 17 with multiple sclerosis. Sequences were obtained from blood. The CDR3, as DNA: TGTGCCACCCGCGCCAGCTCCTACAATGAGCAGTTCTTC. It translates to CATRASSYNEQFF.